This T cell receptor (beta chain) was observed in a study of T cell changes during pregnancy in multiple sclerosis. Profiling relied on immunoSEQ multiplex PCR, and the TCRdb table lists in-frame clones only, not all of them. Of about 100,000 clones listed, approximately 92% are singletons. Germline CDR1 is SGDLS and CDR2 is YYNGEE. CDR3 length: 18 residues. Trimming at V came to 3 bases and at J to 0 bases, leaving 5 bases not matched to a gene. The receptor's source is a female donor with multiple sclerosis, enrolled in a pregnancy study. The sample was peripheral blood, taken in the second trimester of pregnancy. This chain connects TRBV9 to TRBJ2-3; 15 nucleotides line up with TRBD2. The CDR3, as DNA: TGTGCCAGCAGCGCTAGGACTAGCGGGAGGGGGAGCACAGATACGCAGTATTTT. Encoded protein: CASSARTSGRGSTDTQYF. The variable domain in full, with the rest retrieved from reference TRBV9 and TRBJ2-3, is DSGVTQTPKHLITATGQRVTLRCSPRSGDLSVYWYQQSLDQGLQFLIQYYNGEERAKGNILERFSAQQFPDLHSELNLSSLELGDSALYFCASSARTSGRGSTDTQYFGPGTRLTVL.